A single sample gave rise to the 9 T cell receptor beta chains below, sequenced in a study of blood T cells in healthy people across ages. The second PCR ran 7 to 11 cycles with a sample-barcoded 5' primer and J-beta primers. MiXCR, applied by TCRdb to the 5' RACE reads, yields one record per CDR3 protein. The sample lists 600,000 to 800,000 distinct CDR3 sequences; 21% were seen once. The sequencing input was blood. Receptors were obtained from a man between 65 and 85 years old in good health.

This chain uses TRBV4-3 with TRBJ2-5; D unclear. The J call may be in error: the DNA end matches TRBJ2-1 better. The CDR3 sequence is 16 residues long. Germline V gene data show CDR1 as LGHNA and CDR2 as YSLEER. For the CDR3, the DNA is TGCGCCAGCAGCCAAGATAGGGCTCGCAGATCGGATGAGCAGTTCTTC. Protein: CASSQDRARRSDEQFF.

J is TRBJ1-1 and V is TRBV5-1, with D maybe TRBD1 (6 bases). The CDR3 is 14 residues long. The germline V and J ends were trimmed by 6 bases and 1 base, with 13 bases remaining between them. Germline V gives CDR1 SGHRS, CDR2 YFSETQ. The CDR3 protein is CASKQGLRNTEAFF. As DNA, the CDR3 is TGCGCCAGCAAACAGGGCTTGAGGAACACTGAAGCTTTCTTT.

This clonotype was detected only a few times. V usage is TRBV7-2 and J usage is TRBJ2-4, with 11 bases matching TRBD1. Losses at the gene ends were 2 bases for V and 4 bases for J; bases not matched to a gene: 7. Germline V gene sequence: CDR1 SGHTA, CDR2 FQGNSA. This CDR3 is 17 amino acids long. CDR3 sequence (DNA): TGTGCCAGCAGCTTACCCGGACAGGGGGCAACGAAAAACATTCAGTACTTC. As protein: CASSLPGQGATKNIQYF.

This clonotype was found once. A junction end diverges from the germline sequence, so it may reflect a read error. This chain connects TRBV29-1 to TRBJ2-3; D uncertain. The CDR3 has 15 amino acids. Germline assignment: CDR1 SQVTM and CDR2 ANQGSEA. This CDR3 reads CSVSRGVTRTDTQYF. The CDR3 DNA reads TGCAGCGTCTCCCGCGGTGTGACCCGCACGGATACGCAGTATTTT.

This clonotype was detected only a few times. The chain joins TRBV20-1 to TRBJ2-5; D possibly corresponds to TRBD1 (6 bases). The J call is uncertain, as TRBJ2-7 better fits the DNA end. The CDR3 is 12 amino acids. From germline, CDR1 is DFQATT and CDR2 SNEGSKA (reference sequence). The CDR3 reads CSGQDSLYEQYF. CDR3 DNA sequence: TGCAGTGGACAGGACTCGCTCTACGAGCAGTACTTC.

V usage is TRBV7-2 and J usage is TRBJ1-5; D is uncertain. V dropped 0 bases and J dropped 5 bases, with 14 bases sitting between them. Per the germline V gene, CDR1 is SGHTA and CDR2 is FQGNSA. There are 16 residues in the CDR3. The CDR3 loop is CASSLAGPTWDQPQHF. Here the CDR3 DNA reads TGTGCCAGCAGCTTAGCGGGCCCCACATGGGATCAGCCCCAGCATTTT.

This clonotype occurred once. The CDR3 DNA reads as TGCAGTGCTTTCCAGGGGGCTAACAATGAGCAGTTCTTC. As protein: CSAFQGANNEQFF. The rearrangement uses TRBV20-1 and TRBJ2-1; the match to TRBD1 covers 8 bases. Losses at the gene ends were 5 bases for V and 5 bases for J; bases not matched to a gene: 5. The length of the CDR3 is 13 residues. Germline values: CDR1 DFQATT, CDR2 SNEGSKA (reference sequence).

A few counts support this clonotype. The chain carries TRBV20-1 and TRBJ1-1, with a tentative D call TRBD1 (5 bases). Per germline, CDR1 DFQATT and CDR2 SNEGSKA (reference sequence). The CDR3 has 13 amino acids. Trimming stripped 3 bases from V and 1 base from J, with 9 bases between. This CDR3 reads CSASRDGNTEAFF. The DNA of the CDR3 is TGCAGTGCTAGCCGGGACGGGAACACTGAAGCTTTCTTT.

This clonotype was observed a few times. The CDR3 region has the DNA TGTGCCATCAGTGAGTCTACCTACAATGAGCAGTTCTTC. This codes for CAISESTYNEQFF. The chain recombines TRBV10-3 with TRBJ2-1; no definite D call. CDR1 and CDR2 (germline): ENHRY, SYGVKD. Trimming took 0 bases from V and 2 from J, leaving 2 bases between them. This CDR3 spans 13 amino acids.